This is a list of T cell receptor beta chains from one sample in a study of blood T cell repertoires in COVID-19. Clones were sequenced by immunoSEQ multiplex PCR, and TCRdb holds only the in-frame ones, with some missing. The profile shows 200,000 or so clones, 70% to 90% of them singletons. The sample was peripheral blood. The receptors shown here come from a man between 60 and 75 years old with acute or convalescent COVID-19. CDR3s include the opening cysteine and the closing phenylalanine or tryptophan. The D gene is left open where the match is weak. Some rows mark clone size as missing; the rest say once, few, many or name a class of expanded clone.

TRBV25-1	TRBD1	TRBJ2-2	.	TGTGCCAGCAACGACAGGGCCGGGGAGCTGTTTTTT	CASNDRAGELFF
TRBV9	.	TRBJ2-2	.	TGTGCCAGCAGCGTCCGTCGGGAGCAGCCCAACACCGGGGAGCTGTTTTTT	CASSVRREQPNTGELFF
TRBV12-3/TRBV12-4	.	TRBJ1-5	.	TGTGCCAGCAGTTTTGCAGGGGCTCAGCCCCAGCATTTT	CASSFAGAQPQHF
TRBV2	TRBD1	TRBJ1-4	.	TGTGCCAGCAGTGAAGCGGCCCGGACAGGGGGGGAAAAACTGTTTTTT	CASSEAARTGGEKLFF
TRBV9	TRBD1	TRBJ1-6	.	TGTGCCAGCAGCGCCCGGACCCCGGGACAGGGAGGATCACCCCTCCACTTT	CASSARTPGQGGSPLHF
TRBV6-2/TRBV6-3	TRBD2	TRBJ2-7	.	TGTGCCAGCAGTTACTCGATAGCGGGAGGGTACGAGCAGTACTTC	CASSYSIAGGYEQYF
TRBV9	.	TRBJ2-2	.	TGTGCCAGCAGCGTATTGTCGAGCACCGGGGAGCTGTTTTTT	CASSVLSSTGELFF
TRBV27	.	TRBJ2-7	.	TGTGCCAGCAGTTTAAATACCGGGGGGCCCTACGAGCAGTACTTC	CASSLNTGGPYEQYF
TRBV9	.	TRBJ2-2	.	TGTGCCAGCAGCGTAGCCCCGTCTCGGGTTTACACCGGGGAGCTGTTTTTT	CASSVAPSRVYTGELFF
TRBV21-1	.	TRBJ2-2	.	TGTGCCAGCAGCAAAGCGGAAACTAGCGACACCGGGGAGCTGTTTTTT	CASSKAETSDTGELFF
TRBV4-1	.	TRBJ1-5	.	TGCGCCAGCAGCCAAGGCAGGGCATACCGAAGCAATCAGCCCCAGCATTTT	CASSQGRAYRSNQPQHF
TRBV18	TRBD1	TRBJ2-1	.	TGTGCCAGCTCTCCGACAGGGAGCTCCTACAATGAGCAGTTCTTC	CASSPTGSSYNEQFF
TRBV28	TRBD1	TRBJ2-7	.	TGTGCCAGCTTCCGGGACAGGGCTAGCGAGCAGTACTTC	CASFRDRASEQYF
TRBV6-2/TRBV6-3	.	TRBJ1-1	.	TGTGCCAGCAGTTACTGGGGGCAGTCTGAAGCTTTCTTT	CASSYWGQSEAFF
TRBV27	.	TRBJ2-7	.	TGTGCCAGCAGTTTTCTTGCGGGCACGGTCCCCTACGAGCAGTACTTC	CASSFLAGTVPYEQYF
TRBV19	.	TRBJ2-4	.	TGTGCCAGTAGTCAGGGGGGAAAAAACATTCAGTACTTC	CASSQGGKNIQYF
TRBV19	.	TRBJ2-1	few	TGTGCCAGTAGTATGACTTCTACTATATACAATGAGCAGTTCTTC	CASSMTSTIYNEQFF